This T cell receptor beta chain was captured in a study of graft-versus-host responses after intestinal transplantation. About this clone: Its antigen is still unknown.

Sequencing was performed with immunoSEQ multiplex PCR; in TCRdb, only in-frame clones are kept and a portion is missing. The sample holds over 75,000 clones, around nine tenths seen once. Trimming took 9 bases from V and 1 from J, leaving 13 bases between them. Germline CDR1 MNHEY, CDR2 SVGAGI. CDR3 length: 13 residues. The TCR comes from a human donor who received an intestinal transplant. The chain employs TRBV6-5 and TRBJ2-7; the D gene is possibly TRBD1 (5 bases). The sample in question was unstimulated CD4+ T cells sorted from spleen or lymph node cells, obtained before intestinal transplant. Here the CDR3 reads CASYGYRSYEQYF. The CDR3 region has the DNA TGTGCCAGTTACGGCTACAGGTCCTACGAGCAGTACTTC.